This TCR beta chain came from a study of beta chain features in type 1 diabetes. This clone was counted only a few times. What it binds is unknown. The CDR3 consists of 14 residues. Per the germline V gene, CDR1 is LGHNA and CDR2 is YSLEER. Trimming pared 2 bases from V and 1 base from J, leaving 8 bases between. What was sequenced were expressed TCRB transcripts, since all of the isolated RNA had been reverse transcribed. Libraries were prepared by immunoSEQ multiplex PCR; TCRdb keeps only in-frame clonotypes and omits some of them. The sample consists of more than 250,000 clones, roughly 13% of them appearing once. General study results and limits: There was a moderate but significant shortening of TCRB CDR3s in all four CD4+ subsets of Type 1 diabetes patients. With patients and controls alike, PCR might favor shorter templates to an equal degree.

This sequence originates from a man aged 25 to 45 with type 1 diabetes. The sample was naive CD4+ T cells from blood. V and J are TRBV4-3 and TRBJ1-1; D not resolved. The CDR3 region has the DNA TGCGCCAGCAGCCAACATACAGCGAACACTGAAGCTTTCTTT. Translation gives CASSQHTANTEAFF.